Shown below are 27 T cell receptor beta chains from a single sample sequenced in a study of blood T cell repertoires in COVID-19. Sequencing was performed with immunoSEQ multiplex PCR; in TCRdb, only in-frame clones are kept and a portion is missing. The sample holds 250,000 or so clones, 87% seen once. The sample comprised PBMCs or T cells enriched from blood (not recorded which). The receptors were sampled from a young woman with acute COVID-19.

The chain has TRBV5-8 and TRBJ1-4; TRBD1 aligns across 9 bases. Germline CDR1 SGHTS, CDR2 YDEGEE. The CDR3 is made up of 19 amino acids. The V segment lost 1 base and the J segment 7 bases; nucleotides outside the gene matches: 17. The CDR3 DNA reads TGTGCCAGCAGCTTGAAAGCGGGACAGGGTTTTTCGTACGGTGAAAAACTGTTTTTT. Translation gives CASSLKAGQGFSYGEKLFF.

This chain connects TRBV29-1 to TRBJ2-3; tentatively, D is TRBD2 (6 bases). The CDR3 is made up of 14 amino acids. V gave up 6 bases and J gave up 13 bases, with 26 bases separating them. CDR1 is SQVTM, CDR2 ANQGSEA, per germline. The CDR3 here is CSVRARGTIIPEYF. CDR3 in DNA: TGCAGCGTCCGGGCCCGGGGGACCATTATCCCGGAGTATTTT.

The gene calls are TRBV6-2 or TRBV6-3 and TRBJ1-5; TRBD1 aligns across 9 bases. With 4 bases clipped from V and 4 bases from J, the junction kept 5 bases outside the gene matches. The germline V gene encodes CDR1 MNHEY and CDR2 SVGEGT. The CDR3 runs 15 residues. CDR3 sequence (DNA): TGTGCCAGCAGTTGGAGAGACAGGGGGAATCAGCCCCAGCATTTT. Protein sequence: CASSWRDRGNQPQHF.

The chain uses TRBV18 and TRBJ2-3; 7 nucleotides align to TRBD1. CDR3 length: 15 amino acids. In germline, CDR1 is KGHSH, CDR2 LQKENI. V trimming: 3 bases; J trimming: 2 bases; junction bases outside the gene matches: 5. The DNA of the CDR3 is TGTGCCAGCTCACCGTCGACAGGGACCACAGATACGCAGTATTTT. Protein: CASSPSTGTTDTQYF. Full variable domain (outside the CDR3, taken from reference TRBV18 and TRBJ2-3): NAGVMQNPRHLVRRRGQEARLRCSPMKGHSHVYWYRQLPEEGLKFMVYLQKENIIDESGMPKERFSAEFPKEGPSILRIQQVVRGDSAAYFCASSPSTGTTDTQYFGPGTRLTVL.

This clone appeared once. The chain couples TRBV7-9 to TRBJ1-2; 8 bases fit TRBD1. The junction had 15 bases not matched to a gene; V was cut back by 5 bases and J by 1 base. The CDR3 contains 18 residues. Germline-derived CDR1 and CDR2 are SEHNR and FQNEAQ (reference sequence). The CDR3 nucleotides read TGTGCCAGCAGCCCCTGGACAGGGTTTGGAGCACTTAACTATGGCTACACCTTC. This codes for CASSPWTGFGALNYGYTF.

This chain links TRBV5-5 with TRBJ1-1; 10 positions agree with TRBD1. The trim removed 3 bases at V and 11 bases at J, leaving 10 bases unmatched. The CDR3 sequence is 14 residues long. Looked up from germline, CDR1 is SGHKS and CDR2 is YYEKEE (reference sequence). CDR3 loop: CASSSEGTGDNAFF. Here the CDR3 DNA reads TGTGCCAGCAGCTCGGAAGGGACAGGGGATAACGCTTTCTTT. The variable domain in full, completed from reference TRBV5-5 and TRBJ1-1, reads DAGVTQSPTHLIKTRGQQVTLRCSPISGHKSVSWYQQVLGQGPQFIFQYYEKEERGRGNFPDRFSARQFPNYSSELNVNALLLGDSALYLCASSSEGTGDNAFFGQGTRLTVV.

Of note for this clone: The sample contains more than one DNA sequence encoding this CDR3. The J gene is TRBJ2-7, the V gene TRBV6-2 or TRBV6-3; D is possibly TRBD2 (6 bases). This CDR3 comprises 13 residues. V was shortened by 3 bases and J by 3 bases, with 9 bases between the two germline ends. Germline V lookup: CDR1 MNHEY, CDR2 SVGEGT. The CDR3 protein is CASSYLRGYEQYF. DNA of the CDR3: TGTGCCAGCAGTTATTTGCGGGGCTACGAGCAGTACTTC.

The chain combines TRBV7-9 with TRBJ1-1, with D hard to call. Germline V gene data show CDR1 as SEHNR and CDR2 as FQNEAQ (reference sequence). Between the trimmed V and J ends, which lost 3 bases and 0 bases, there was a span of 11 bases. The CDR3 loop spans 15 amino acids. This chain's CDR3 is CASSFGSAVNTEAFF. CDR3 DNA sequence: TGTGCCAGCAGCTTCGGGAGTGCGGTGAACACTGAAGCTTTCTTT.

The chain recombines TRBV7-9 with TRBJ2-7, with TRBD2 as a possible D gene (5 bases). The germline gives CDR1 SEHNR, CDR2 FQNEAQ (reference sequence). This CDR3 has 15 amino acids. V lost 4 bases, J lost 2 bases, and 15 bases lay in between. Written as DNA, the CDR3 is TGTGCCAGCAGCTCAGTGGACTCGGACCCCTACGAGCAGTACTTC. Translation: CASSSVDSDPYEQYF.

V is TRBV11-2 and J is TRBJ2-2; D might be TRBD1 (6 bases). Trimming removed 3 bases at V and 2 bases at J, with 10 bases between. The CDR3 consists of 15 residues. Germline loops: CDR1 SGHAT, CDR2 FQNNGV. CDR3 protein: CASSFWGPNTGELFF. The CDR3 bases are TGTGCCAGCAGCTTCTGGGGGCCTAACACCGGGGAGCTGTTTTTT.

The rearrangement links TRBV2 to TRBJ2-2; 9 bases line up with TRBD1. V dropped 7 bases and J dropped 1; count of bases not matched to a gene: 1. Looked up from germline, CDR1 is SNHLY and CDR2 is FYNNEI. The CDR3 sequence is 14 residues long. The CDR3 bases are TGTGCCAGCATGGGACAGGGGAACACCGGGGAGCTGTTTTTT. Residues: CASMGQGNTGELFF. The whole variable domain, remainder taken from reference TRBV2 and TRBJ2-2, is EPEVTQTPSHQVTQMGQEVILRCVPISNHLYFYWYRQILGQKVEFLVSFYNNEISEKSEIFDDQFSVERPDGSNFTLKIRSTKLEDSAMYFCASMGQGNTGELFFGEGSRLTVL.

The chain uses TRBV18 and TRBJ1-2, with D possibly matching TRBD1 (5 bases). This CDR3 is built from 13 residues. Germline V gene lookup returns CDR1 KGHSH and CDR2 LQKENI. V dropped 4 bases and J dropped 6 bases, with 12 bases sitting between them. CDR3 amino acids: CASSRGDSDGYTF. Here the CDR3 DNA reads TGTGCCAGCTCACGGGGGGATTCGGATGGCTACACCTTC.

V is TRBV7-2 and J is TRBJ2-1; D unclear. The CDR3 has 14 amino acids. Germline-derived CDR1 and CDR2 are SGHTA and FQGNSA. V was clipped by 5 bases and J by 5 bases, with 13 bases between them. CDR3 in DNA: TGTGCCAGCAGCCCCCAGGTCAGAAACAATGAGCAGTTCTTC. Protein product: CASSPQVRNNEQFF.

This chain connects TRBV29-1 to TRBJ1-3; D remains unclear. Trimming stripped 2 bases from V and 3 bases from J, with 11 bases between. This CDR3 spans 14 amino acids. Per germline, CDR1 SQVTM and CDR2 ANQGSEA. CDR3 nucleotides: TGCAGCGTTGAAAAGGCAAGCGGTGGAAACACCATATATTTT. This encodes CSVEKASGGNTIYF.

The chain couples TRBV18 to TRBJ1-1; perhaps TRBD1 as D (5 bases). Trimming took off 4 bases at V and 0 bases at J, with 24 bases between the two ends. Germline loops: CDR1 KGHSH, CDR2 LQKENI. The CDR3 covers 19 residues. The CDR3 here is CASSQGALPISLMNTEAFF. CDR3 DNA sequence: TGTGCCAGCTCACAAGGGGCCCTCCCAATTTCCTTAATGAACACTGAAGCTTTCTTT. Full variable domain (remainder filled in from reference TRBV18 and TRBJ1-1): NAGVMQNPRHLVRRRGQEARLRCSPMKGHSHVYWYRQLPEEGLKFMVYLQKENIIDESGMPKERFSAEFPKEGPSILRIQQVVRGDSAAYFCASSQGALPISLMNTEAFFGQGTRLTVV.

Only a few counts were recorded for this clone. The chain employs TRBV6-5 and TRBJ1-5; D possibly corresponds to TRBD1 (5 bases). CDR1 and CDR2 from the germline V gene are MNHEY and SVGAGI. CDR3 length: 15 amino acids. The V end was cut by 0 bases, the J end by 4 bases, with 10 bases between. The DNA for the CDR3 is TGTGCCAGCAGTTACTCGGGGAGGGGAAATCAGCCCCAGCATTTT. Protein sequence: CASSYSGRGNQPQHF.

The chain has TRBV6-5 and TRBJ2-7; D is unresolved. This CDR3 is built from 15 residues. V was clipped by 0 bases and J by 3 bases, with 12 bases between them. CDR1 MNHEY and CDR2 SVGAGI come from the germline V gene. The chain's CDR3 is CASSYSSSQDYEQYF. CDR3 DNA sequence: TGTGCCAGCAGTTACTCGAGTTCCCAGGACTACGAGCAGTACTTC.

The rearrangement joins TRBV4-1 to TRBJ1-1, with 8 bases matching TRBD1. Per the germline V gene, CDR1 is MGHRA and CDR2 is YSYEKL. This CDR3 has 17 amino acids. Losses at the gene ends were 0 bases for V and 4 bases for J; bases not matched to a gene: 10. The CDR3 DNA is TGCGCCAGCAGCCAAGATCCCAAGCGGCAGGGGGCCACTGAAGCTTTCTTT. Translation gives CASSQDPKRQGATEAFF.

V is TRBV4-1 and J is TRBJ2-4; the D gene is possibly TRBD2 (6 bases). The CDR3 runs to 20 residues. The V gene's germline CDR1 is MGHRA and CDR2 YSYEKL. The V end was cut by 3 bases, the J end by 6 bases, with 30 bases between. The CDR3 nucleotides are TGCGCCAGCAGCCATCCCCCGCGGGTGCGGGGCGCAGTGTGGGGAAACATTCAGTACTTC. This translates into CASSHPPRVRGAVWGNIQYF.

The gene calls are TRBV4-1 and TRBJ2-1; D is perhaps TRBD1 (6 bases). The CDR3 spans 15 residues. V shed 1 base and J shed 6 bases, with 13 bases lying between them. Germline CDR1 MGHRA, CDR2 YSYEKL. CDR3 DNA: TGCGCCAGCAGCCAAGCAGGGGTAGGGGGCAATGAGCAGTTCTTC. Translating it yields CASSQAGVGGNEQFF.

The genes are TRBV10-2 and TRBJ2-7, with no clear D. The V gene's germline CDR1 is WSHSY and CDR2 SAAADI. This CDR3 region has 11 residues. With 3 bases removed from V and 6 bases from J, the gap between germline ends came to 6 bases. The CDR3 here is CASSDPLEQYF. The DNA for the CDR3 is TGCGCCAGCAGTGACCCCCTCGAGCAGTACTTC.

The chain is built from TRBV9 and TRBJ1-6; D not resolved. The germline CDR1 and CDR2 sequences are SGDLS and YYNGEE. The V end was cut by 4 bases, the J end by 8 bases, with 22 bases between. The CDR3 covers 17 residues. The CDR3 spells CASSFSGWSRNDSPLHF. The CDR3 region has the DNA TGTGCCAGCAGCTTCTCGGGGTGGTCCAGGAATGATTCACCCCTCCACTTT.

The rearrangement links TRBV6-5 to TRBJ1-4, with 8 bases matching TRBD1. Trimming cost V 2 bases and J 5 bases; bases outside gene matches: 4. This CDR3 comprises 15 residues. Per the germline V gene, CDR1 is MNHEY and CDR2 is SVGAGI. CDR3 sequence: CASSYGQGRNEKLFF. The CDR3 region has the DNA TGTGCCAGCAGTTACGGACAGGGAAGGAATGAAAAACTGTTTTTT.

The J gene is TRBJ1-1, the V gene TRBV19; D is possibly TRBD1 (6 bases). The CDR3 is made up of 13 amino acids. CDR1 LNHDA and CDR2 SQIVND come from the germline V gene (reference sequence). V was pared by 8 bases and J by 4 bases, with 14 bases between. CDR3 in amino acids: CASPYQGGTEAFF. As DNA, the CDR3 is TGTGCCAGTCCCTACCAAGGGGGCACTGAAGCTTTCTTT. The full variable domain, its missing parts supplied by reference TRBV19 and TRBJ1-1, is DGGITQSPKYLFRKEGQNVTLSCEQNLNHDAMYWYRQDPGQGLRLIYYSQIVNDFQKGDIAEGYSVSREKKESFPLTVTSAQKNPTAFYLCASPYQGGTEAFFGQGTRLTVV.

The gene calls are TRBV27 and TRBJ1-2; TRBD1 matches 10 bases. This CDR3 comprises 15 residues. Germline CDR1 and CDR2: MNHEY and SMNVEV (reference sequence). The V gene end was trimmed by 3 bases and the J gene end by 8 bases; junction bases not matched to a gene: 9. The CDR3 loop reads CASSFQSGTGVGYTF. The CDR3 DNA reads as TGTGCCAGCAGTTTCCAATCCGGGACAGGGGTCGGCTACACCTTC.

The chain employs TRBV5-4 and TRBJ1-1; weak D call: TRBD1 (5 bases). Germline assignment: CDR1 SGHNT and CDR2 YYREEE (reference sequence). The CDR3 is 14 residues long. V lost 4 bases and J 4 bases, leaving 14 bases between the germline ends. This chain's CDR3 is CASSIPGRGTEAFF. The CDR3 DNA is TGTGCCAGCAGCATCCCTGGGAGGGGCACTGAAGCTTTCTTT.

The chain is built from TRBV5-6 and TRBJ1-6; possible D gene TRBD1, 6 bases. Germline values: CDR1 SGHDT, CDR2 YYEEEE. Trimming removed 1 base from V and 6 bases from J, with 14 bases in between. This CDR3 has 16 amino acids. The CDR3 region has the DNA TGTGCCAGCAGCTTGTACTTACAGGGTTTTAATTCACCCCTCCACTTT. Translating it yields CASSLYLQGFNSPLHF.